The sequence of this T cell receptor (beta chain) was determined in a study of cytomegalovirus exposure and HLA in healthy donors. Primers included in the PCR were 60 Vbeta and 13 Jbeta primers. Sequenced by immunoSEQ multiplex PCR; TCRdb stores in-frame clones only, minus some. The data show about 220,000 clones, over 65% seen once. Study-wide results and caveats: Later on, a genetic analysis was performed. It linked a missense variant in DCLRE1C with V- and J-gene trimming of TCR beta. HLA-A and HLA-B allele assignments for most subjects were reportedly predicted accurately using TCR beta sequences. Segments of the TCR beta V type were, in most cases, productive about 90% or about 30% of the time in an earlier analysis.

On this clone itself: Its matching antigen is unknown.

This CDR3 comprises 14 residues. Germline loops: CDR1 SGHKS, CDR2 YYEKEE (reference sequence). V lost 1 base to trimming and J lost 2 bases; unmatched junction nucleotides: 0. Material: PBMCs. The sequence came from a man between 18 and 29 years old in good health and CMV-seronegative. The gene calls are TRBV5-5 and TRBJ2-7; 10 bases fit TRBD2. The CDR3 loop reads CASSLTSGTYEQYF. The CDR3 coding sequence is TGTGCCAGCAGCTTGACTAGCGGGACCTACGAGCAGTACTTC.